The 24 T cell receptor beta chains below were found in one sample sequenced in a study of blood T cell repertoires in COVID-19. Libraries were prepared by immunoSEQ multiplex PCR; TCRdb keeps only in-frame clonotypes and omits some of them. The sample lists tens of thousands of clones; under 85% were seen once. Specimen: peripheral blood. The receptors were gathered from a woman aged 50 to 60 with active or convalescent COVID-19.

This sequence joins TRBV2 and TRBJ1-1; perhaps TRBD1 as D (6 bases). The CDR3 covers 15 residues. Germline values: CDR1 SNHLY, CDR2 FYNNEI. V was pared by 1 base and J by 6 bases, with 15 bases between. For the CDR3, the DNA is TGTGCCAGCAGTGAAGTGAGGGGGGGGATGGCTGAAGCTTTCTTT. It translates to CASSEVRGGMAEAFF.

The V and J genes are TRBV5-1 and TRBJ1-2, with TRBD1 matching over 7 bases. Germline V CDR1 and CDR2: SGHRS, YFSETQ. The CDR3 extends over 13 amino acids. Losses at the gene ends were 4 bases for V and 3 bases for J; bases not matched to a gene: 3. The CDR3: CASSRGTDYGYTF. CDR3 coding DNA: TGCGCCAGCAGCCGGGGGACAGACTATGGCTACACCTTC.

The V and J genes are TRBV5-1 and TRBJ2-7; TRBD2 matches at 14 bases. CDR1 SGHRS and CDR2 YFSETQ come from the germline V gene. The CDR3 spans 16 residues. The V and J ends lost 4 bases and 7 bases, in that order; junction bases with no gene match: 10. The DNA for the CDR3 is TGCGCCAGCAGCCCGCTGGGGGGACTAGCGGGAGTTGAGCAGTACTTC. Residues: CASSPLGGLAGVEQYF.

This clone was seen only a few times. The chain is built from TRBV30 and TRBJ1-4, with D maybe TRBD1 (6 bases). The CDR3 totals 15 residues. CDR1 and CDR2 (germline): GTSNPN, SVGIG (reference sequence). Deletions cut 2 bases from V and 3 bases from J, with 13 bases between. The CDR3 here is CAWSITGNPNEKLFF. The CDR3, as DNA: TGTGCCTGGAGTATTACAGGGAACCCTAATGAAAAACTGTTTTTT.

This clone was seen repeatedly, ten times or more. This chain uses TRBV15 with TRBJ1-2; 8 positions agree with TRBD1. The CDR3 has 15 residues. Trimming at V came to 4 bases and at J to 4 bases, leaving 8 bases not matched to a gene. Germline V gene lookup returns CDR1 LNHNV and CDR2 YYDKDF (reference sequence). CDR3 sequence reads: CATSTNRGSIYGYTF. In DNA form, the CDR3 reads TGTGCCACCAGCACTAACAGGGGGTCGATCTATGGCTACACCTTC.

The chain recombines TRBV21-1 with TRBJ2-3; the table's D call of TRBD2 was not tested on the DNA. TRBV21-1 is a pseudogene. The CDR3 has 13 residues. Here the CDR3 reads CASSKVSRDTQYF. CDR3 bases: TGTGCCAGCAGCAAAGTTTCTCGGGATACGCAGTATTTT.

This chain connects TRBV18 to TRBJ1-2; 7 bases agree with TRBD1. CDR1 and CDR2 (germline): KGHSH, LQKENI. V gave up 4 bases and J gave up 3 bases; unmatched junction bases: 2. The CDR3 consists of 13 residues. In DNA form, the CDR3 reads TGTGCCAGCTCACGACAGGGAGACTATGGCTACACCTTC. It is translated as CASSRQGDYGYTF.

The chain has TRBV27 and TRBJ2-7; TRBD1 aligns across 10 bases. The germline V gene has CDR1 MNHEY and CDR2 SMNVEV (reference sequence). The CDR3 spans 16 residues. The V gene end was trimmed by 4 bases and the J gene end by 1 base; junction bases not matched to a gene: 7. The DNA of the CDR3 is TGTGCCAGCAGTTATTCCGGGACAGGGGTTTCCTACGAGCAGTACTTC. Translated: CASSYSGTGVSYEQYF.

The chain employs TRBV9 and TRBJ1-2; no clear D gene. This CDR3 is built from 13 residues. Germline loops: CDR1 SGDLS, CDR2 YYNGEE. Between the trimmed V and J ends, which lost 3 bases and 3 bases, there was a span of 9 bases. The CDR3 DNA is TGTGCCAGCAGCGCCGGAGTGGACTATGGCTACACCTTC. Amino acid sequence: CASSAGVDYGYTF.

V usage is TRBV2 and J usage is TRBJ1-2; D possibly corresponds to TRBD1 (6 bases). Trimming cost V 10 bases and J 4 bases, with 22 bases left between them. This CDR3 is built from 15 residues. The germline V gene encodes CDR1 SNHLY and CDR2 FYNNEI. As DNA, the CDR3 is TGTGCCACCCCACTCAGTACAGGGTCGGGCTATGGCTACACCTTC. Its translation: CATPLSTGSGYGYTF.

The V and J genes are TRBV5-1 and TRBJ1-2, with D possibly matching TRBD1 (5 bases). Germline V CDR1 and CDR2: SGHRS, YFSETQ. The CDR3 sequence is 13 residues long. Trimming stripped 0 bases from V and 8 bases from J, with 11 bases between. The chain's CDR3 is CASSLGQGVGYTF. The CDR3, as DNA: TGCGCCAGCAGCTTGGGCCAAGGGGTCGGCTACACCTTC.

As for this clone: Additional DNA sequences in this sample encode the identical CDR3. The chain links TRBV18 to TRBJ1-1; possibly TRBD1 for D (5 bases). Between the trimmed V and J ends, which lost 3 bases and 1 base, there was a span of 6 bases. The CDR3 sequence is 13 residues long. Germline assignment: CDR1 KGHSH and CDR2 LQKENI. CDR3 in DNA: TGTGCCAGCTCACCGGACAAGAACACTGAAGCTTTCTTT. This translates into CASSPDKNTEAFF.

CDR3 sequence (DNA): TGTGCCAGCAGCCAAGATCCAGCGGGAGGACCGACAGATACGCAGTATTTT. It specifies CASSQDPAGGPTDTQYF. The V gene is TRBV3-1 (or the pseudogene TRBV3-2), the J gene TRBJ2-3; 9 bases align to TRBD2. Germline CDR1 reads LGHDT; CDR2 reads YNNKEL (reference sequence). The CDR3 covers 17 residues. Trimming took 0 bases from V and 3 from J; bases not matched to a gene: 7.

The rearrangement joins TRBV7-9 to TRBJ1-3; 7 nucleotides agree with TRBD1. The CDR3 has 16 residues. CDR1 SEHNR and CDR2 FQNEAQ come from the germline V gene (reference sequence). J gave up 1 base and V 5 bases, and 8 bases lay outside the gene matches. The CDR3 protein is CASSKGTVYSGNTIYF. DNA of the CDR3: TGTGCCAGCAGCAAAGGGACAGTTTATTCTGGAAACACCATATATTTT.

The V and J genes are TRBV28 and TRBJ1-1, with D unresolved. CDR1 and CDR2 from the germline V gene are MDHEN and SYDVKM. V was trimmed by 5 bases and J by 12 bases, leaving 19 bases between them. This CDR3 has 13 amino acids. This chain's CDR3 is CASSPHDGEGSFF. In DNA form, the CDR3 reads TGTGCCAGCAGTCCACATGACGGGGAAGGATCTTTCTTT.

The genes are TRBV9 and TRBJ2-2; 11 bases line up with TRBD2. Trimming removed 0 bases from V and 1 base from J; junction bases left unmatched: 2. This CDR3 comprises 17 residues. The germline CDR1 and CDR2 sequences are SGDLS and YYNGEE. The CDR3 DNA follows: TGTGCCAGCAGCGTAGTAGCGGGAGGGGTGAACACCGGGGAGCTGTTTTTT. This codes for CASSVVAGGVNTGELFF.

The V gene is TRBV6-5, the J gene TRBJ1-3; 8 nucleotides agree with TRBD1. Trimming took 0 bases from V and 4 from J; bases not matched to a gene: 5. Germline-derived CDR1 and CDR2 are MNHEY and SVGAGI. The CDR3 has 16 residues. The CDR3 here is CASSYSRGLAGNTIYF. For the CDR3, the DNA is TGTGCCAGCAGTTACTCCAGGGGGCTGGCAGGAAACACCATATATTTT.

J is TRBJ2-3 and V is TRBV6-1; maybe TRBD2 (5 bases). The germline V gene has CDR1 MNHNS and CDR2 SASEGT. This CDR3 comprises 14 residues. V gave up 1 base and J gave up 5 bases, with 10 bases separating them. CDR3 sequence reads: CASSEGGVGDTQYF. The CDR3 nucleotides read TGTGCCAGCAGTGAAGGGGGAGTCGGAGATACGCAGTATTTT.

Comment on this clone: This same CDR3 is encoded by further DNA sequences in the sample. CDR3 residues: CASSLPGQGANYGYTF. The DNA of the CDR3 is TGTGCCAGCAGCTTGCCAGGACAGGGAGCTAACTATGGCTACACCTTC. The chain uses TRBV5-4 and TRBJ1-2; 8 positions match TRBD1. CDR1 and CDR2 (germline): SGHNT, YYREEE (reference sequence). The V and J ends lost 1 base and 0 bases, in that order; junction bases with no gene match: 5. This CDR3 is 16 amino acids long.

This chain uses TRBV29-1 with TRBJ1-2; 10 bases line up with TRBD1. The CDR3 has 15 amino acids. Germline V gene sequence: CDR1 SQVTM, CDR2 ANQGSEA. V lost 6 bases and J lost 4; bases outside the gene matches: 11. The CDR3 DNA reads TGCAGCGTCTTGAACGCCGGACAGGGGGGCTATGGCTACACCTTC. This gives the protein CSVLNAGQGGYGYTF.

The chain has TRBV10-3 and TRBJ2-6, with D possibly matching TRBD1 (5 bases). Germline V gene lookup returns CDR1 ENHRY and CDR2 SYGVKD. The V end was cut by 3 bases, the J end by 2 bases, with 5 bases between. The CDR3 spans 14 residues. The CDR3 nucleotides are TGTGCCATCAGTGACAGGGCTGGGGCCAACGTCCTGACTTTC. Its protein is CAISDRAGANVLTF.

As for this clone: At one of its ends the junction is not consistent with the germline gene, which may arise from a read error. The CDR3 DNA reads as TGTGCCACAAGTGGGCCCTCGGGAGGCTACACCTTC. This translates into CATSGPSGGYTF. The chain is built from TRBV24-1 and TRBJ1-2; D gene ambiguous. Germline V gives CDR1 KGHDR, CDR2 SFDVKD. This CDR3 spans 12 amino acids.

The CDR3 coding sequence is TGTGCCAGTAGTATCGGGTATCAGCCCCAGCATTTT. Translated: CASSIGYQPQHF. The chain couples TRBV19 to TRBJ1-5, with unresolved D. This CDR3 comprises 12 residues. Germline CDR1 reads LNHDA; CDR2 reads SQIVND (reference sequence). The V and J ends lost 3 bases and 5 bases respectively, with 5 bases between them.

The chain employs TRBV6-5 and TRBJ2-7; 10 nucleotides agree with TRBD2. After removal of 4 bases from V and 5 bases from J, the junction contained 5 bases not matched to a gene. CDR3 size: 14 residues. Germline CDR1 reads MNHEY; CDR2 reads SVGAGI. Here the CDR3 DNA reads TGTGCCAGCAGTTCCCCTAGCGGGAGACACGAGCAGTACTTC. Its translation is CASSSPSGRHEQYF.